This TCR beta chain is from a study of beta chain features in type 1 diabetes. From germline, CDR1 is MDHEN and CDR2 SYDVKM. The CDR3 sequence is 12 residues long. A note on this clone: At one boundary the junction diverges from the germline segment, which might be a read error.

Every bit of the isolated RNA underwent reverse transcription, so sequencing read expressed TCRB transcripts. The assay was immunoSEQ multiplex PCR, and TCRdb's table has in-frame clones only and misses some. This table has about 620,000 clones, roughly a sixth appearing once. The origin of this receptor is a man between 18 and 29 years old in good health. The genes are TRBV28 and TRBJ2-1; a weak D match, TRBD1 (6 bases). Sequenced input: naive CD4+ T cells from blood. The CDR3: CASSFSQGFGVF. The CDR3 DNA sequence: TGTGCCAGCAGTTTTTCACAGGGCTTCGGGGTCTTC. The full variable domain, in which reference TRBV28 and TRBJ2-1 provide the parts outside the CDR3, is DVKVTQSSRYLVKRTGEKVFLECVQDMDHENMFWYRQDPGLGLRLIYFSYDVKMKEKGDIPEGYSVSREKKERFSLILESASTNQTSMYLCASSFSQGFGVFGPGTRLTVL.